These 27 T cell receptor beta chains were sequenced from one sample in a study of identical twins. MiXCR, applied by TCRdb to the 5' RACE reads, yields one record per CDR3 protein. Here the sample spans hundreds of thousands of distinct CDR3 sequences, 18% being singletons. The sample was also reused in another study, on T cells expressing NK-cell markers.

The sequenced material came from PBMCs. The receptors here all came from a woman younger than 30 in good health.

The sample holds a few counts of this clonotype. The chain recombines TRBV5-1 with TRBJ1-1; 9 bases line up with TRBD1. From germline, CDR1 is SGHRS and CDR2 YFSETQ. J was trimmed by 5 bases and V by 2 bases; bases with no gene match: 4. The CDR3 is 14 residues long. The CDR3 loop reads CASSFPGQGTEAFF. In DNA, the CDR3 is TGCGCCAGCAGCTTTCCGGGACAGGGTACTGAAGCTTTCTTT.

This clonotype was seen at least ten times. The chain is built from TRBV7-6 and TRBJ1-1; D is undetermined. Germline V gene sequence: CDR1 SGHVS, CDR2 FNYEAQ. V was shortened by 5 bases and J by 1 base, with 11 bases between the two germline ends. The CDR3 runs 14 residues. The CDR3 region has the DNA TGTGCCAGCAGCCGCCGGGTCACGAACACTGAAGCTTTCTTT. As protein: CASSRRVTNTEAFF.

A few counts support this clonotype. The chain is built from TRBV12-3 or TRBV12-4 and TRBJ2-7, with TRBD2 as a possible D gene (7 bases). V gave up 6 bases and J gave up 3 bases, with 12 bases separating them. The CDR3 covers 13 residues. The CDR3 spells CASRAGGRYEQYF. As DNA, the CDR3 is TGTGCCAGCAGAGCCGGGGGGCGCTACGAGCAGTACTTC.

This clonotype has more than one count but fewer than ten. V gene TRBV12-3 or TRBV12-4 combines with J gene TRBJ1-5, with TRBD1 matching 10 bases. V gave up 5 bases and J gave up 7 bases; unmatched junction bases: 5. The CDR3 is 14 amino acids. The CDR3 here is CASSRQGANQPQHF. CDR3 nucleotides: TGTGCCAGCAGTCGACAGGGGGCAAACCAGCCCCAGCATTTT.

This clonotype was counted a few times. This rearrangement joins TRBV2 to TRBJ2-1; D ambiguous. From germline, CDR1 is SNHLY and CDR2 FYNNEI. Between the trimmed V and J ends, which lost 2 bases and 8 bases, there was a span of 4 bases. The CDR3 has 11 residues. The CDR3 here is CASSERDEQFF. CDR3 coding DNA: TGTGCCAGCAGTGAACGGGATGAGCAGTTCTTC.

This clonotype was counted between two and nine times. J is TRBJ2-1 and V is TRBV7-2; weak D call: TRBD2 (6 bases). CDR3 size: 16 residues. V lost 1 base to trimming and J lost 5 bases, with 15 bases between them. In germline, CDR1 is SGHTA, CDR2 FQGNSA. The CDR3 spells CASSLVGRQLNNEQFF. The CDR3 DNA reads as TGTGCCAGCAGCTTAGTCGGGAGACAGTTGAACAATGAGCAGTTCTTC.

This clonotype showed up just a few times. CDR3: CASSEAPGQPQHF. CDR3 sequence (DNA): TGTGCCAGCAGTGAAGCGCCTGGTCAGCCCCAGCATTTT. J is TRBJ1-5 and V is TRBV6-1; D gene ambiguous. The CDR3 runs 13 residues. Germline CDR1 is MNHNS and CDR2 is SASEGT. With 0 bases removed from V and 6 bases from J, the gap between germline ends came to 6 bases.

The rearrangement links TRBV4-3 to TRBJ2-5; no clear D gene. CDR3 size: 15 residues. V shed 0 bases and J shed 2 bases, with 10 bases lying between them. Germline V gene lookup returns CDR1 LGHNA and CDR2 YSLEER. CDR3 residues: CASSQDLQRQETQYF. The CDR3 DNA follows: TGCGCCAGCAGCCAAGATCTGCAACGACAAGAGACCCAGTACTTC.

The CDR3 loop is CASSWAGRRTDTQYF. The CDR3 DNA sequence: TGTGCCAGCAGCTGGGCAGGACGACGCACAGATACGCAGTATTTT. The chain employs TRBV5-5 and TRBJ2-3; D not resolved. This CDR3 has 15 amino acids. The germline gives CDR1 SGHKS, CDR2 YYEKEE (reference sequence). Trimming took 3 bases from V and 1 from J, leaving 12 bases between them. The whole variable domain, remainder taken from reference TRBV5-5 and TRBJ2-3, is DAGVTQSPTHLIKTRGQQVTLRCSPISGHKSVSWYQQVLGQGPQFIFQYYEKEERGRGNFPDRFSARQFPNYSSELNVNALLLGDSALYLCASSWAGRRTDTQYFGPGTRLTVL.

The DNA for the CDR3 is TGCGCCAGCAGCTCTGAGGGCAGAAGCTCCTACGAGCAGTACTTC. Translating gives CASSSEGRSSYEQYF. This chain joins TRBV5-1 and TRBJ2-7; D possibly corresponds to TRBD2 (5 bases). V was cut by 3 bases and J by 0 bases, with 13 bases left in between. Germline V lookup: CDR1 SGHRS, CDR2 YFSETQ. The CDR3 extends over 15 amino acids.

To note about this clonotype: With a much larger clone just one base away, this may be a read error. This chain connects TRBV7-6 to TRBJ2-5; D unresolved. With 1 base removed from V and 5 bases from J, the gap between germline ends came to 5 bases. This CDR3 has 12 residues. Germline assignment: CDR1 SGHVS and CDR2 FNYEAQ. CDR3 region: CASSLESETQYF. The CDR3 DNA reads as TGTGCCAGCAGCTTAGAGAGCGAGACCCAGTACTTC.

This clonotype was counted only a few times. CDR3: CASSLEISTYEQYF. The CDR3 nucleotides are TGTGCCAGCAGCTTAGAGATCAGTACCTACGAGCAGTACTTC. This rearrangement joins TRBV7-2 to TRBJ2-7; no clear D. Looked up from germline, CDR1 is SGHTA and CDR2 is FQGNSA. V was clipped by 1 base and J by 2 bases, with 9 bases between them. There are 14 residues in the CDR3.

The chain employs TRBV25-1 and TRBJ1-1; TRBD1 matches at 7 bases. The CDR3 totals 16 residues. Germline CDR1 MGHDK, CDR2 SYGVNS. The V and J ends lost 2 bases and 1 base, in that order; junction bases with no gene match: 7. CDR3 residues: CASSESRGGGNTEAFF. The CDR3 coding sequence is TGTGCCAGCAGTGAAAGCAGGGGGGGTGGGAACACTGAAGCTTTCTTT. The variable domain in full, completed from reference TRBV25-1 and TRBJ1-1, reads EADIYQTPRYLVIGTGKKITLECSQTMGHDKMYWYQQDPGMELHLIHYSYGVNSTEKGDLSSESTVSRIRTEHFPLTLESARPSHTSQYLCASSESRGGGNTEAFFGQGTRLTVV.

CDR3 protein: CASSYRAGQAASYEQYF. CDR3 nucleotide sequence: TGTGCCAGCAGTTACCGGGCGGGACAAGCGGCGTCCTACGAGCAGTACTTC. The rearrangement uses TRBV6-5 and TRBJ2-7, with D perhaps given as TRBD1 or TRBD2 (6 bases each). The CDR3 runs to 17 residues. Trimming took off 2 bases at V and 1 base at J, with 18 bases between the two ends. Germline lookup yields CDR1 MNHEY and CDR2 SVGAGI.

V usage is TRBV6-6 and J usage is TRBJ2-5; D not certain. Trimming pared 1 base from V and 4 bases from J, leaving 4 bases between. Germline CDR1 and CDR2: MNHNY and SVGAGI (reference sequence). This CDR3 comprises 12 residues. CDR3 in DNA: TGTGCCAGCAGTTACTTTGCAGAGACCCAGTACTTC. This encodes CASSYFAETQYF.

J is TRBJ1-1 and V is TRBV29-1, with D unresolved. This CDR3 comprises 13 residues. Germline V gene data show CDR1 as SQVTM and CDR2 as ANQGSEA. V was cut by 4 bases and J by 0 bases, with 9 bases left in between. The CDR3 nucleotides are TGCAGCGTTGTACGGCGAATGAACACTGAAGCTTTCTTT. Encoded protein: CSVVRRMNTEAFF. The entire variable domain, with the rest obtained from reference TRBV29-1 and TRBJ1-1, is as follows: SAVISQKPSRDICQRGTSLTIQCQVDSQVTMMFWYRQQPGQSLTLIATANQGSEATYESGFVIDKFPISRPNLTFSTLTVSNMSPEDSSIYLCSVVRRMNTEAFFGQGTRLTVV.

The rearrangement joins TRBV7-9 to TRBJ1-3; 7 bases fit TRBD1. From germline, CDR1 is SEHNR and CDR2 FQNEAQ (reference sequence). This CDR3 region has 15 residues. Trimming removed 5 bases from V and 0 bases from J; junction bases left unmatched: 4. The CDR3 reads CASSHDRASGNTIYF. In DNA form, the CDR3 reads TGTGCCAGCAGCCACGACAGGGCCTCTGGAAACACCATATATTTT. Full variable domain (rest looked up from reference TRBV7-9 and TRBJ1-3): DTGVSQNPRHKITKRGQNVTFRCDPISEHNRLYWYRQTLGQGPEFLTYFQNEAQLEKSRLLSDRFSAERPKGSFSTLEIQRTEQGDSAMYLCASSHDRASGNTIYFGEGSWLTVV.

CDR3 sequence (DNA): TGTGCCAGCATCCCCCGTGGGGCAAGGACCCAGTACTTC. It specifies CASIPRGARTQYF. The gene calls are TRBV2 and TRBJ2-5, with a tentative D call TRBD1 (5 bases). The CDR3 is 13 residues long. Germline lookup yields CDR1 SNHLY and CDR2 FYNNEI. Trimming took off 7 bases at V and 7 bases at J, with 16 bases between the two ends.

This clonotype was found a few times. This sequence joins TRBV27 and TRBJ2-3, with D hard to call. In germline, CDR1 is MNHEY, CDR2 SMNVEV (reference sequence). V lost 5 bases to trimming and J lost 2 bases, with 14 bases between them. The CDR3 contains 15 residues. The DNA of the CDR3 is TGTGCCAGCAGTCTATACGGATTAAACACAGATACGCAGTATTTT. Translation: CASSLYGLNTDTQYF.

This clonotype was counted a few times. The gene calls are TRBV27 and TRBJ2-2, with TRBD2 matching over 10 bases. V was pared by 6 bases and J by 5 bases, with 9 bases of the junction left unmatched. Per the germline V gene, CDR1 is MNHEY and CDR2 is SMNVEV (reference sequence). The CDR3 extends over 16 amino acids. Written as DNA, the CDR3 is TGTGCCAGCAGCCCAGTAGCGGGAGGAGGAACCGGGGAGCTGTTTTTT. Its translation: CASSPVAGGGTGELFF.

This clonotype was counted only a few times. V usage is TRBV30 and J usage is TRBJ2-3; TRBD1 might be the D (6 bases). The CDR3 contains 15 residues. Between the trimmed V and J ends, which lost 2 bases and 8 bases, there was a span of 20 bases. Germline loops: CDR1 GTSNPN, CDR2 SVGIG (reference sequence). The CDR3 protein is CAWSPGHYLKGTQYF. CDR3 coding DNA: TGTGCCTGGAGTCCGGGACACTACCTAAAGGGTACGCAGTATTTT.

This clonotype came up a few times. This chain uses TRBV20-1 with TRBJ2-5, with 7 bases lining up with TRBD2. CDR1 is DFQATT, CDR2 SNEGSKA, per germline (reference sequence). This CDR3 spans 12 amino acids. The J segment lost 6 bases and the V segment lost 3 bases, leaving 4 bases of the junction unmatched. CDR3 in DNA: TGCAGTGCTAGTTGGGGAGGGAAGACCCAGTACTTC. This gives the protein CSASWGGKTQYF.

This clonotype occurred a few times. This chain uses TRBV30 with TRBJ1-1; 8 bases agree with TRBD1. The V gene's germline CDR1 is GTSNPN and CDR2 SVGIG (reference sequence). The CDR3 extends over 13 amino acids. With V trimmed by 3 bases and J by 3 bases, 3 bases remained unmatched. CDR3 amino acids: CAWSLDRDTEAFF. CDR3 DNA: TGTGCCTGGAGCTTGGACAGGGACACTGAAGCTTTCTTT.

The chain recombines TRBV20-1 with TRBJ2-7, with TRBD1 identical over 8 bases. The germline V gene has CDR1 DFQATT and CDR2 SNEGSKA (reference sequence). The CDR3 covers 14 residues. Losses at the gene ends were 1 base for V and 3 bases for J; bases not matched to a gene: 5. CDR3 sequence reads: CSARVPGGNYEQYF. In DNA form, the CDR3 reads TGCAGTGCTAGAGTGCCAGGGGGCAACTACGAGCAGTACTTC.

V usage is TRBV4-3 and J usage is TRBJ2-1; D call uncertain. The germline gives CDR1 LGHNA, CDR2 YSLEER. The V gene lost 1 base and the J gene lost 4 bases, with 8 bases spanning the gap. This CDR3 region has 14 residues. The CDR3: CASSQATGYNEQFF. CDR3 in DNA: TGCGCCAGCAGCCAAGCCACCGGTTACAATGAGCAGTTCTTC.

This clonotype was counted a few times. This chain uses TRBV6-1 with TRBJ2-1; 8 positions match TRBD2. CDR1 and CDR2 from the germline V gene are MNHNS and SASEGT. CDR3 length equals 15 residues. Trimming took 6 bases from V and 6 from J; bases not matched to a gene: 10. Written as DNA, the CDR3 is TGTGCCAGCAGGTCAACTAGCGGCATGCTCAATGAGCAGTTCTTC. This translates into CASRSTSGMLNEQFF.

The V and J genes are TRBV5-1 and TRBJ2-1; possible D gene TRBD2, 5 bases. Germline loops: CDR1 SGHRS, CDR2 YFSETQ. Trimming left V 3 bases short and J 8 bases short, with 18 bases between. The CDR3 has 15 amino acids. CDR3 residues: CASSSLVAQFDEQFF. CDR3 nucleotides: TGCGCCAGCAGCTCACTAGTTGCTCAGTTTGATGAGCAGTTCTTC.